A selection of T cell receptor beta chains follows, all from one sample in a study of cytomegalovirus exposure and HLA in healthy donors. Sequencing used immunoSEQ multiplex PCR; TCRdb keeps in-frame clones, though not all of them. The data hold under 400,000 clones, with just over 85% observed a single time. The source material was PBMCs. The receptors were gathered from a woman aged 18-35 years in good health and CMV-seronegative. Each CDR3 is given with its conserved first and last residue. A D gene is named only where the DNA matches it firmly. Size values are once, few and many counts, or a class for expanded clones, and some rows have none.

>TRBJ2-7|TRBD1|TRBV4-1|-
CASSPGQASYEQYF
TGCGCCAGCAGCCCGGGACAGGCTTCCTACGAGCAGTACTTC
>TRBJ2-2|TRBD1|TRBV6-5|-
CASSYSSGTGAGELFF
TGTGCCAGCAGTTACTCCTCCGGGACAGGGGCCGGGGAGCTGTTTTTT
>TRBJ1-1|TRBD1|TRBV18|-
CASSPGHRGNTEAFF
TGTGCCAGCTCACCGGGGCACAGGGGGAACACTGAAGCTTTCTTT
>TRBJ2-7|-|TRBV27|-
CASKIAVAEPYEQYF
TGTGCCAGCAAAATAGCGGTAGCGGAACCCTACGAGCAGTACTTC
>TRBJ2-7|TRBD2|TRBV15|-
CATSRGTSGAYEQYF
TGTGCCACCAGCAGGGGGACTAGCGGGGCCTACGAGCAGTACTTC
>TRBJ1-2|TRBD1|TRBV4-2|-
CASSQPPGTGVDGYTF
TGTGCCAGCAGCCAGCCTCCGGGGACAGGGGTAGATGGCTACACCTTC
>TRBJ1-6|-|TRBV15|-
CATSRTGTINSPLHF
TGTGCCACCAGCAGAACCGGGACAATTAATTCACCCCTCCACTTT
>TRBJ1-4|-|TRBV2|few
CASSDRASEKLFF
TGTGCCAGCAGTGACAGGGCGTCGGAAAAACTGTTTTTT
>TRBJ1-5|-|TRBV30|few
CAWSRGGARSNQPQHF
TGTGCCTGGAGTCGAGGGGGGGCAAGGAGCAATCAGCCCCAGCATTTT
>TRBJ1-4|TRBD1|TRBV19|once
CASSIVPQGLGEKLFF
TGTGCCAGTAGTATAGTCCCACAGGGGTTGGGCGAAAAACTGTTTTTT